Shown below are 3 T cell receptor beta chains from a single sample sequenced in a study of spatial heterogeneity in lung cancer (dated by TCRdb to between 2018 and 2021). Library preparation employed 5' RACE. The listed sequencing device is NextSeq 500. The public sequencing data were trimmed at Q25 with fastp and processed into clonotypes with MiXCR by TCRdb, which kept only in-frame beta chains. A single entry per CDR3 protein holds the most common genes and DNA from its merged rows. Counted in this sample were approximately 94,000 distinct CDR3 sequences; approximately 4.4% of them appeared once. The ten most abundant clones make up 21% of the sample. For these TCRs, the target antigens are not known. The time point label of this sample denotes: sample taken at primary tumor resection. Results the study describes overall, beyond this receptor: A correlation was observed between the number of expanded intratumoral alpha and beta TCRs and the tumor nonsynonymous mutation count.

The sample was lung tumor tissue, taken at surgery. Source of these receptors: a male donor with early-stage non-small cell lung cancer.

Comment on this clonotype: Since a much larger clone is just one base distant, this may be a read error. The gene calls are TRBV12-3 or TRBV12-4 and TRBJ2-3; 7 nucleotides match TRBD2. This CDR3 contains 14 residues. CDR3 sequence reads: CASRPAGNADTPYF. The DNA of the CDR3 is TGTGCCAGCAGACCAGCGGGGAATGCAGATACGCCGTATTTT.

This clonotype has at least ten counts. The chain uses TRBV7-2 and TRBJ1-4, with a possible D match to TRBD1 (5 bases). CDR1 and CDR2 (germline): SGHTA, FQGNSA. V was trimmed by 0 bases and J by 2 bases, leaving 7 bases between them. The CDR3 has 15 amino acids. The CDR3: CASSLASGTNEKLFF. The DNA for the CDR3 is TGTGCCAGCAGCTTAGCGTCAGGGACTAATGAAAAACTGTTTTTT.

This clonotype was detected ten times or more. CDR3: CASSSPTQQETQYF. CDR3 in DNA: TGTGCCAGCAGTTCCCCCACACAGCAAGAGACCCAGTACTTC. The V and J genes are TRBV28 and TRBJ2-5; D unclear. Germline V CDR1 and CDR2: MDHEN, SYDVKM. This CDR3 is 14 amino acids long. Trimming removed 4 bases at V and 2 bases at J, with 11 bases between.